A single sample is the source of the 26 T cell receptor beta chains below, sequenced in a study of shared clonotypes between healthy human individuals. Libraries were prepared by immunoSEQ multiplex PCR; TCRdb keeps only in-frame clonotypes and omits some of them. The sample has 2.3 million or so clones; over 90% are singletons. Sequencing input: naive CD4+ T cells from PBMCs. Subset denoted: CD45RA+ positively selected. The origin of the receptors is a man aged 18 to 29 in good health. Some clones in this sample may be carry-over from other donors' samples.

This clone appeared a single time. The chain links TRBV7-2 to TRBJ2-7; D is ambiguous. The V end was cut by 3 bases, the J end by 0 bases, with 6 bases between. CDR3 length equals 13 residues. The germline CDR1 and CDR2 sequences are SGHTA and FQGNSA. The CDR3 nucleotides are TGTGCCAGCAGCTTTTCTCACTCCTACGAGCAGTACTTC. Translated, it gives CASSFSHSYEQYF.

The CDR3 DNA reads as TGTGCCAGCAGTTTAAAAACAGGGGGCAGAGCTTTCTTT. It yields the protein CASSLKTGGRAFF. The rearrangement links TRBV27 to TRBJ1-1; 9 positions agree with TRBD1. The CDR3 has 13 amino acids. V shed 2 bases, J shed 10 bases, and the junction held 5 bases outside the gene matches. Germline CDR1 MNHEY, CDR2 SMNVEV (reference sequence).

V usage is TRBV27 and J usage is TRBJ1-5; weak D call: TRBD1 (5 bases). The CDR3 totals 16 residues. Per the germline V gene, CDR1 is MNHEY and CDR2 is SMNVEV (reference sequence). The V end lost 4 bases, the J end lost 6 bases, and 19 bases lay between the germline ends. The CDR3 DNA follows: TGTGCCAGCAGTTGGGCCCCGGGACGGCGAGGTCAGCCCCAGCATTTT. Translation gives CASSWAPGRRGQPQHF.

This clone was recorded a few times. The V gene is TRBV11-2, the J gene TRBJ1-1; no reliable D call. Trimming left V 1 base short and J 3 bases short, with 9 bases between. The CDR3 has 14 residues. The germline gives CDR1 SGHAT, CDR2 FQNNGV. The CDR3 bases are TGTGCCAGCAGCTTAGGGGTGAGAGACACTGAAGCTTTCTTT. Its translation: CASSLGVRDTEAFF.

CDR3 sequence (DNA): TGTGCCACAGGGGGTTGGGAAAAACTGTTTTTT. Amino acid sequence: CATGGWEKLFF. This chain connects TRBV28 to TRBJ1-4; 7 bases agree with TRBD1. With 10 bases clipped from V and 8 bases from J, the junction kept 4 bases outside the gene matches. Germline V gene sequence: CDR1 MDHEN, CDR2 SYDVKM. The CDR3 loop spans 11 amino acids.

V gene TRBV29-1 combines with J gene TRBJ2-7; TRBD2 is a possible D gene (5 bases). V gave up 7 bases and J gave up 4 bases, with 11 bases separating them. Germline CDR1 is SQVTM and CDR2 is ANQGSEA. CDR3 size: 11 residues. The CDR3: CSEEGVYEQYF. The CDR3 region has the DNA TGCAGCGAAGAGGGAGTGTACGAGCAGTACTTC.

The chain has TRBV19 and TRBJ1-5, with TRBD1 matching 7 bases. V was clipped by 7 bases and J by 4 bases; unmatched bases: 10. This CDR3 is built from 15 residues. In germline, CDR1 is LNHDA, CDR2 SQIVND (reference sequence). CDR3 nucleotide sequence: TGTGCCAGTATTGAACAGGGGAAGGGAAATCAGCCCCAGCATTTT. Translating gives CASIEQGKGNQPQHF.

CDR3 region: CAISSGTNQPQHF. CDR3 coding DNA: TGTGCCATCAGTTCGGGCACCAATCAGCCCCAGCATTTT. J is TRBJ1-5 and V is TRBV10-3; no reliable D call. V was clipped by 5 bases and J by 3 bases, with 8 bases between them. Germline V gives CDR1 ENHRY, CDR2 SYGVKD. This CDR3 has 13 amino acids.

With respect to this clone: Different DNA sequences within this sample yield the same CDR3. The rearrangement uses TRBV28 and TRBJ2-7; weak D call: TRBD2 (7 bases). V dropped 6 bases and J dropped 7 bases, with 13 bases sitting between them. Germline V gene lookup returns CDR1 MDHEN and CDR2 SYDVKM. The CDR3 consists of 12 residues. CDR3 in amino acids: CASSLGGLEQYF. The CDR3 region has the DNA TGTGCCAGCAGCTTGGGGGGGCTTGAGCAGTACTTC.

This rearrangement joins TRBV6-5 to TRBJ1-6, with 7 bases matching TRBD1. From germline, CDR1 is MNHEY and CDR2 SVGAGI. The CDR3 is made up of 14 amino acids. Trimming at V came to 6 bases and at J to 2 bases, leaving 1 base not matched to a gene. CDR3 coding DNA: TGTGCCAGCAGGAGGGGGCCCTATAATTCACCCCTCCACTTT. Protein: CASRRGPYNSPLHF.

This clone appeared a single time. This rearrangement joins TRBV19 to TRBJ2-3; TRBD2 aligns across 8 bases. The CDR3 has 14 residues. Germline V gene sequence: CDR1 LNHDA, CDR2 SQIVND (reference sequence). V trimming: 8 bases; J trimming: 0 bases; junction bases outside the gene matches: 4. The CDR3 region is CASRRGASTDTQYF. CDR3 coding DNA: TGTGCCAGTCGGCGGGGGGCTAGCACAGATACGCAGTATTTT.

This chain links TRBV12-5 with TRBJ2-1, with TRBD2 identical over 8 bases. In germline, CDR1 is LGHNT, CDR2 FRNRAP. J gave up 6 bases and V 6 bases, and 4 bases lay outside the gene matches. The CDR3 length is 13 residues. CDR3 nucleotide sequence: TGTGCTAGTGGGGTTCTAGCGGGCAATGAGCAGTTCTTC. Amino acid sequence: CASGVLAGNEQFF.

This clone has a single count. V usage is TRBV5-1 and J usage is TRBJ1-5; D gene ambiguous. This CDR3 is built from 11 residues. V gave up 4 bases and J gave up 5 bases, with 4 bases separating them. Germline values: CDR1 SGHRS, CDR2 YFSETQ. The DNA for the CDR3 is TGCGCCAGCAGCAGGGATCAGCCCCAGCATTTT. It is translated as CASSRDQPQHF.

The J gene is TRBJ2-7, the V gene TRBV6-1; the match to TRBD2 covers 11 bases. The J segment lost 4 bases and the V segment lost 5 bases, leaving 7 bases of the junction unmatched. In germline, CDR1 is MNHNS, CDR2 SASEGT. The CDR3 is 15 residues long. CDR3 in DNA: TGTGCCAGCAGTAGTCCTAGCGGGAGGCCTTACGAGCAGTACTTC. Translating it yields CASSSPSGRPYEQYF.

This clone was observed a handful of times. This CDR3 is also generated by other DNA sequences in the sample. The chain has TRBV5-4 and TRBJ2-1, with D unclear. Germline loops: CDR1 SGHNT, CDR2 YYREEE (reference sequence). This CDR3 spans 11 amino acids. V gave up 0 bases and J gave up 6 bases, with 1 base separating them. The CDR3 DNA is TGTGCCAGCAGCTTGGCCAATGAGCAGTTCTTC. Amino acids: CASSLANEQFF.

This chain uses TRBV18 with TRBJ1-1, with D perhaps matching TRBD1 (5 bases). Trimming shortened V by 1 base and J by 3 bases, and 9 bases separated the two germline ends. Germline V lookup: CDR1 KGHSH, CDR2 LQKENI. There are 14 residues in the CDR3. The CDR3 loop is CASSPQAGHTEAFF. CDR3 nucleotides: TGTGCCAGCTCACCACAAGCAGGGCACACTGAAGCTTTCTTT.

A note on this clone: Other DNA sequences in this sample translate to the same CDR3. This chain connects TRBV7-3 to TRBJ2-2; D not resolved. Germline V gives CDR1 SGHTA, CDR2 FQGTGA. The CDR3 is 12 residues long. The V end lost 6 bases, the J end lost 1 base, and 3 bases lay between the germline ends. Here the CDR3 DNA reads TGTGCCAGCAGGGAGAACACCGGGGAGCTGTTTTTT. This sequence encodes CASRENTGELFF.

The genes are TRBV4-1 and TRBJ1-1; a weak D match, TRBD1 (5 bases). Deletions cut 0 bases from V and 12 bases from J, with 14 bases between. The CDR3 is 13 amino acids. The germline gives CDR1 MGHRA, CDR2 YSYEKL. CDR3 sequence reads: CASSQDLGRVTFF. CDR3 DNA: TGCGCCAGCAGCCAAGATCTGGGCAGGGTGACTTTCTTT.

This chain connects TRBV7-2 to TRBJ1-1; 11 nucleotides agree with TRBD1. The CDR3 consists of 16 residues. V was clipped by 5 bases and J by 0 bases; unmatched bases: 5. Germline-derived CDR1 and CDR2 are SGHTA and FQGNSA. CDR3 coding DNA: TGTGCCAGCAGCCCCCGGGACAGGGGGATGAACACTGAAGCTTTCTTT. It yields the protein CASSPRDRGMNTEAFF.

This sequence joins TRBV18 and TRBJ2-2, with D uncertain. V was trimmed by 0 bases and J by 1 base, leaving 9 bases between them. This CDR3 comprises 16 residues. Germline V gene data show CDR1 as KGHSH and CDR2 as LQKENI. CDR3 loop: CASSPPARLNTGELFF. For the CDR3, the DNA is TGTGCCAGCTCACCACCCGCGAGACTGAACACCGGGGAGCTGTTTTTT.

The chain uses TRBV7-2 and TRBJ1-2, with D tentatively TRBD1 (6 bases). From germline, CDR1 is SGHTA and CDR2 FQGNSA. Trimming shortened V by 5 bases and J by 8 bases, and 18 bases separated the two germline ends. The CDR3 spans 14 residues. The CDR3 sequence is CASSAIWGAMGYTF. For the CDR3, the DNA is TGTGCCAGCAGCGCGATCTGGGGGGCCATGGGCTACACCTTC.

The chain is built from TRBV19 and TRBJ1-2, with a weak D call TRBD1 (6 bases). There are 15 residues in the CDR3. Germline V gene data show CDR1 as LNHDA and CDR2 as SQIVND (reference sequence). Trimming took 2 bases from V and 2 from J, leaving 12 bases between them. The CDR3: CASSISAGANYGYTF. In DNA, the CDR3 is TGTGCCAGTAGTATATCGGCAGGGGCAAACTATGGCTACACCTTC.

The chain employs TRBV10-1 and TRBJ1-4; D ambiguous. The germline gives CDR1 WNHNN, CDR2 SYGVQD (reference sequence). V lost 0 bases and J 3 bases, leaving 14 bases between the germline ends. CDR3 size: 17 residues. The CDR3 loop reads CASSESGPRVPNEKLFF. The CDR3 region has the DNA TGCGCCAGCAGTGAGTCGGGCCCTCGAGTGCCTAATGAAAAACTGTTTTTT.

The V and J genes are TRBV7-2 and TRBJ2-7; the D gene is possibly TRBD2 (6 bases). This CDR3 comprises 16 residues. The ends were cut back, 1 base at V and 5 bases at J, with 18 bases in the middle. Germline CDR1 is SGHTA and CDR2 is FQGNSA. Here the CDR3 DNA reads TGTGCCAGCAGCTTAGGTTTACAACTAGCAGGTCACGAGCAGTACTTC. Translating gives CASSLGLQLAGHEQYF.

The chain combines TRBV19 with TRBJ1-1; TRBD1 is a possible D gene (5 bases). This CDR3 has 16 amino acids. Germline V lookup: CDR1 LNHDA, CDR2 SQIVND (reference sequence). Trimming took 5 bases from V and 5 from J, leaving 21 bases between them. The CDR3 sequence: CASSVRRGGAGTEAFF. DNA of the CDR3: TGTGCCAGTAGTGTTCGCCGGGGTGGGGCTGGGACTGAAGCTTTCTTT.

The rearrangement uses TRBV7-3 and TRBJ2-1; 13 positions agree with TRBD2. The CDR3 is made up of 15 amino acids. Trimming removed 6 bases from V and 8 bases from J; junction bases left unmatched: 7. The germline V gene encodes CDR1 SGHTA and CDR2 FQGTGA. CDR3 amino acids: CASRRTSGSGHEQFF. The DNA for the CDR3 is TGTGCCAGCAGACGGACTAGCGGGAGCGGGCATGAGCAGTTCTTC. Using reference TRBV7-3 and TRBJ2-1 for the parts outside the CDR3, the full variable domain is GAGVSQTPSNKVTEKGKYVELRCDPISGHTALYWYRQSLGQGPEFLIYFQGTGAADDSGLPNDRFFAVRPEGSVSTLKIQRTERGDSAVYLCASRRTSGSGHEQFFGPGTRLTVL.